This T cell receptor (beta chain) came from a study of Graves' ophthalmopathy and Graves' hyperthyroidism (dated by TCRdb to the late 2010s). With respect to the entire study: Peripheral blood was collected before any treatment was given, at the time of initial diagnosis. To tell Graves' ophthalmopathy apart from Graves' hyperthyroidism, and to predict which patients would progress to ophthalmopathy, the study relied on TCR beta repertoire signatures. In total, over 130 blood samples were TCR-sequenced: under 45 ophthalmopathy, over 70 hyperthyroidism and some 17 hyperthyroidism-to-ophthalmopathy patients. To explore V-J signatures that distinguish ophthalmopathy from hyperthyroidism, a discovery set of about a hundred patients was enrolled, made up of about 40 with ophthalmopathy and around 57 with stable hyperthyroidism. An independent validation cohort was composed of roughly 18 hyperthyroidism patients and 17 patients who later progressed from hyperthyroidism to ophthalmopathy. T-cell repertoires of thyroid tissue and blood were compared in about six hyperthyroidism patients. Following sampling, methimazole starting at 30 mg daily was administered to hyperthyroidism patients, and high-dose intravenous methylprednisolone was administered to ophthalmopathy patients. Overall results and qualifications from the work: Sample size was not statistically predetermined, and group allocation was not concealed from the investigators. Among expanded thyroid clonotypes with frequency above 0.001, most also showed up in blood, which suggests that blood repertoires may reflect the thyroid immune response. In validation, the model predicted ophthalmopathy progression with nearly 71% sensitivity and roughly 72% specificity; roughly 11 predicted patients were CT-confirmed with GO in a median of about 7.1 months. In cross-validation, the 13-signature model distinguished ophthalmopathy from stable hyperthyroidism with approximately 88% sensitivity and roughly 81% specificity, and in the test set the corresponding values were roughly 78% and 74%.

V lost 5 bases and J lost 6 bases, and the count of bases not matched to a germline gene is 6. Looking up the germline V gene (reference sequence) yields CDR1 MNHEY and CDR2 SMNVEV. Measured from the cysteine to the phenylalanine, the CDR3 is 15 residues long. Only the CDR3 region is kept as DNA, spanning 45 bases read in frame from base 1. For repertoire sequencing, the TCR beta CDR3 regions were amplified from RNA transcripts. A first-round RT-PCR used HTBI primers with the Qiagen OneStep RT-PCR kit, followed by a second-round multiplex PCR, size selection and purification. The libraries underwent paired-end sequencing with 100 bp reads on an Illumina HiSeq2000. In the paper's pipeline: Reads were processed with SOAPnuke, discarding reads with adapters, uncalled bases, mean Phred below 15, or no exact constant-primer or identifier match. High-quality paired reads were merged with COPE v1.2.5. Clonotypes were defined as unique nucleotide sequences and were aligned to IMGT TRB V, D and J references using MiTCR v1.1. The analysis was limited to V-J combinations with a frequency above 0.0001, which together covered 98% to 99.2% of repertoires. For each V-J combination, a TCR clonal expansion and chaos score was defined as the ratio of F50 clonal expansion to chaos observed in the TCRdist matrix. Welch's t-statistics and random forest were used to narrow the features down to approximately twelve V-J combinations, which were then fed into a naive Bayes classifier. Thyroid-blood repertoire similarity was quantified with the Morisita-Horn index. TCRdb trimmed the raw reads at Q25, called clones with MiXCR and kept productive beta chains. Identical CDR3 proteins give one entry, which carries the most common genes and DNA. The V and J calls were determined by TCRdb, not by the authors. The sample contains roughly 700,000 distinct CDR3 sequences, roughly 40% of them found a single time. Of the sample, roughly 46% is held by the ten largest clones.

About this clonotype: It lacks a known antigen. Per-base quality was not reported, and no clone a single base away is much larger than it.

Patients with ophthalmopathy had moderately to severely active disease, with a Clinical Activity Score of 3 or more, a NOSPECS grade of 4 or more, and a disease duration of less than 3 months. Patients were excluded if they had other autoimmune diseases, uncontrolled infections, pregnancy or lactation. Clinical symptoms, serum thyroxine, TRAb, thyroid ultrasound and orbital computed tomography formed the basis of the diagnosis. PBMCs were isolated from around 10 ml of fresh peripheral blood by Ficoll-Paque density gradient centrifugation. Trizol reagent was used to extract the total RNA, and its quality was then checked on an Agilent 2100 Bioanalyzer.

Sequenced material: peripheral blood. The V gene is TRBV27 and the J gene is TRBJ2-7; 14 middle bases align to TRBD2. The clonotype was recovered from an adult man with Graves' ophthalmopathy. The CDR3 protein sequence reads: CASSKGTSGSSEQYF. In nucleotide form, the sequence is TGTGCCAGCAGTAAAGGGACTAGCGGGAGCAGCGAGCAGTACTTC.